Sequencing of this TCR beta chain was carried out in a study of T cell changes during pregnancy in multiple sclerosis. TCRdb keeps only in-frame clones here, not all; method: immunoSEQ multiplex PCR. Of 89,000 or so clones in the sample, approximately 91% were seen once. The receptor's source is a female donor in good health, serving as a control in a pregnancy study. Some clones in this sample may be carry-over from other donors' samples. The sample was PBMCs, taken in the first trimester of pregnancy.

The CDR3 loop reads CASSSREGRNYGYTF. CDR3 DNA: TGTGCCAGTAGTTCGAGGGAGGGAAGGAACTATGGCTACACCTTC. V usage is TRBV19 and J usage is TRBJ1-2; D gene ambiguous. The CDR3 loop spans 15 amino acids. Trimming took 5 bases from V and 2 from J, leaving 15 bases between them. Germline V lookup: CDR1 LNHDA, CDR2 SQIVND (reference sequence). Complete variable domain (other parts from reference TRBV19 and TRBJ1-2): DGGITQSPKYLFRKEGQNVTLSCEQNLNHDAMYWYRQDPGQGLRLIYYSQIVNDFQKGDIAEGYSVSREKKESFPLTVTSAQKNPTAFYLCASSSREGRNYGYTFGSGTRLTVV.